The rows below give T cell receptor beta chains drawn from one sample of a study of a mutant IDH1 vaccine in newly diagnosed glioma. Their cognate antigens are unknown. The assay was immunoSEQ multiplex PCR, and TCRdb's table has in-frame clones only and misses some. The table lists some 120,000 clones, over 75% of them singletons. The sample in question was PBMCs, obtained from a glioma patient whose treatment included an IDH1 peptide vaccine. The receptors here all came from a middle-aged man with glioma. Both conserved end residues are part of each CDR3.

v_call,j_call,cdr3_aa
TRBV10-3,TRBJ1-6,CAISAVARTFTSSYNSPLHF
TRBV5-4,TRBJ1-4,CASSHHRDRGRTNEKLFF
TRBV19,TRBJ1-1,CASSIFLNTEAFF
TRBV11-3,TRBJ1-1,CASSPGKGANTEAFF
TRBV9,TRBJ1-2,CASSVGVVTNYGYTF
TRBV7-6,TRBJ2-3,CASSSQVRGLDTQYF
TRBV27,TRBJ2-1,CASSPWTTSYNEQFF
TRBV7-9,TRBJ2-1,CASSLVLAIEQFF
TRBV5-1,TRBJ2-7,CASSSLLTSGGFKQYF
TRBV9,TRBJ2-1,CASSVDPNEQFF
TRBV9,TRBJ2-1,CASSARLAGGNEQFF
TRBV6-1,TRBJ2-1,CASSESPGHRGNEQFF
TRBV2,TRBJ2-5,CASKELAGGIQETQYF
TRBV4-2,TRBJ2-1,CASSQVSGSYNEQFF
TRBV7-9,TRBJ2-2,CASSLGGLSGELFF
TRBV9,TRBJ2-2,CASSPTTGSNTGELFF
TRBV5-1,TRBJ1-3,CASSEDSRGNTIYF
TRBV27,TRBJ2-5,CASSQVRTGETQYF
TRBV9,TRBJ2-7,CASSVDSYEQYF
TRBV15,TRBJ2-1,CATSGGTGLAGHNEQFF
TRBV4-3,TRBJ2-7,CASSPDGRPATYEQYF
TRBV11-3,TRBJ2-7,CASQEEQYF
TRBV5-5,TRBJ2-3,CASSSRDRDGDTQYF
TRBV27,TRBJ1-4,CASSSNRFPNEKLFF
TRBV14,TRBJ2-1,CASSQRASGSGDEQFF
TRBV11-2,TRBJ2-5,CASSPSSSGAVGRETQYF
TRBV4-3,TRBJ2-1,CASSQDGTSGLNEQFF
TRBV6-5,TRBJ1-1,CASSYSRRATEAFF
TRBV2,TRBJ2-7,CASRRDLAGVDYEQYF